This T cell receptor (beta chain) was observed in a study of blood T cell repertoires in COVID-19 (dated by TCRdb to 2018 to 2020). Background on the whole study: The collaborator samples originated in the United States, Italy and Spain and spanned the acute and convalescent phases of COVID-19. The samples were drawn from the first 160 participants of the ongoing ImmuneRACE study and from some 1,300 subjects provided by 6 global collaborators. Where available, HLA class I and class II types were taken from metadata supplied by the sample provider and were not determined by assay-based typing. A freely available public database, intended as a resource for researchers studying the immune response to SARS-CoV-2, is where the repertoires were released. The prospective study material was composed of cDNA or gDNA derived from T cells, B-cell-depleted T cells, or PBMCs. The dataset comprised deeply sampled blood TCRbeta repertoires from subjects exposed to, actively infected with, or recovered from COVID-19. The sample metadata nearly always contained a de-identified subject ID, COVID-19 status, age in years and sex.

Concerning this clone: The antigen it binds to is not known. A read error may account for a junction end that differs from germline.

The collaborating institutions used their own protocols to collect whole blood in K2EDTA tubes. Collaborator samples were shipped for TCRbeta analysis as frozen whole blood, isolated PBMCs, or DNA extracted from either sample type. Results the study describes overall, beyond this receptor: The quantity of clinical and demographic metadata differed by source and by participant and was supplied without curation.

TCRbeta CDR3 regions were amplified from genomic DNA using the immunoSEQ Assay, a bias-controlled multiplex PCR. The original methods were these. The number of nucleated cells in each sample was estimated by amplification of reference gene primers within the assay. To quantify the absolute abundance of each unique TCRbeta CDR3 rearrangement, sequence reads were collapsed and filtered. For each sample, productive Simpson clonality was calculated as the square root of Simpson's diversity index over productive rearrangements. TCRdb obtained this table from immuneACCESS and retained in-frame rearrangements with V and J assigned. These tables miss some clones; where compared with another copy, unresolved V genes account for less than half of the shortfall, and the remainder is unexplained. V and J calls plus clone size are reproduced from that table; the DNA served to infer D and trimming. The sample table records some 87,000 clones; approximately 87% of these occur just once. 17% of the sample is in the top ten clones.

The sequenced sample consisted of peripheral blood. This sequence originates from a human donor in a cohort sampled during active COVID-19.

The bases are TGTGCCAGCAGCCACGGAGGGGTTGAGGACTTC. Translated, it reads CASSHGGVEDF. The rearrangement combines TRBV6-2 or TRBV6-3 with TRBJ2-5, with TRBD2 perhaps the D gene, on 6 matching bases. CDR1 and CDR2 were assigned from the germline V gene as MNHEY and SVGEGT. CDR3 length: 11 amino acids, cysteine to phenylalanine. The read is trimmed to its CDR3 DNA, 33 bases read in frame from base 1.